This T cell receptor (beta chain) is drawn from a study of cytomegalovirus exposure and HLA in healthy donors. Primers: 60 Vbeta forward and 13 Jbeta reverse. Produced via immunoSEQ multiplex PCR; TCRdb's table is partial and in-frame only. The table lists roughly 99,000 clones, around three quarters of them singletons, with approximately 15% in the top ten. This CDR3 spans 14 amino acids. Germline V gene sequence: CDR1 SGHRS, CDR2 YFSETQ. Trimming took 5 bases from V and 5 from J, leaving 16 bases between them. Study-wide findings and caveats: The authors reported that TCR beta sequences could predict HLA-A and HLA-B alleles. These predictions were accurate for most subjects in the first cohort. One variant, a missense change in DCLRE1C, was linked in a later analysis to TCR beta V- and J-gene trimming.

With respect to this clone: Antigen: not known.

Sample: PBMCs. The genes are TRBV5-1 and TRBJ1-1; possible D gene TRBD1, 5 bases. This TCR was sampled from a man in his fifties or sixties in good health and CMV-seropositive. CDR3 nucleotide sequence: TGCGCCAGCAGTTGGAGGGTACACAGGACTGAAGCTTTCTTT. Amino acid sequence: CASSWRVHRTEAFF.